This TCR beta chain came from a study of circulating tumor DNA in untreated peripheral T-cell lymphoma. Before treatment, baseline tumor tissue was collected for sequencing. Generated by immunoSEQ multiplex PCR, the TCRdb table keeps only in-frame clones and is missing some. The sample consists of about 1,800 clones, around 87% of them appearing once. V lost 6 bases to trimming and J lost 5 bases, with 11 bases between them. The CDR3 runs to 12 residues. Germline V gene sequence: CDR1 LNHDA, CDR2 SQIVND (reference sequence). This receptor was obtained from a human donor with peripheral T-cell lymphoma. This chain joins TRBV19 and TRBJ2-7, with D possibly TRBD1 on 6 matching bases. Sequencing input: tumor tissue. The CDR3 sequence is CASSGQRNEQYF. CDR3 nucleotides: TGTGCCAGTAGCGGACAGAGGAACGAGCAGTACTTC.